This TCR beta chain originates from a study of blood T cells in healthy people across ages. Worth noting for this clonotype: Its antigen is undetermined.

Collection of 7.5 to 10 milliliters of peripheral blood was performed for each donor. Points from the study as a whole: In these data, TCR beta diversity tracked strongly with naive T cell percentage.

Together with a sample-barcoded 5' primer, a J-beta primer mix was included in a second PCR lasting roughly 6 to 12 cycles. TCRdb analysed the 5' RACE reads with MiXCR anew, one entry per CDR3 protein. This repertoire shows hundreds of thousands of distinct CDR3 sequences, 20% to 25% found once; its top ten account for more than 8%. The germline CDR1 and CDR2 sequences are SQVTM and ANQGSEA. CDR3 length equals 13 residues. The same sample was also used in a study of T cells of mothers and their children.

The source of this sequence is a boy aged 5 to 17 in good health. This chain links TRBV29-1 with TRBJ2-5; TRBD1 matches 9 bases. The DNA end is a closer match to TRBJ2-1, so the J assignment may be wrong. Sequencing input: blood. The CDR3 bases are TGCAGCGCCCTGGACAGGGGTTTTAGTGAGCAGTTCTTC. Translated, it gives CSALDRGFSEQFF.